This T cell receptor (beta chain) was sequenced during a study of CD8 T cells in Susac syndrome. This CDR3 region has 15 residues. With V trimmed by 2 bases and J by 4 bases, 2 bases remained unmatched. Germline CDR1 LGHDT, CDR2 YNNKEL (reference sequence). Roughly 0.45 to 1 ug RNA was reverse transcribed with random hexamers. TCRdb reanalysed the immunoSEQ multiplex PCR reads using MiXCR and keeps one entry per CDR3 protein. The top ten hold around 0.11% of the sample, which has about 180,000 distinct CDR3 sequences, 85% to 95% seen once. This clonotype was sampled from a human donor with Susac syndrome. Sequenced sample: CD4+ T cells from PBMCs. The V gene is TRBV3-1, the J gene TRBJ2-5, with 12 bases fitting TRBD2. CDR3 bases: TGTGCCAGCAGCCAACTAGCGGGGGGGCCAGAGACCCAGTACTTC. Translating gives CASSQLAGGPETQYF.